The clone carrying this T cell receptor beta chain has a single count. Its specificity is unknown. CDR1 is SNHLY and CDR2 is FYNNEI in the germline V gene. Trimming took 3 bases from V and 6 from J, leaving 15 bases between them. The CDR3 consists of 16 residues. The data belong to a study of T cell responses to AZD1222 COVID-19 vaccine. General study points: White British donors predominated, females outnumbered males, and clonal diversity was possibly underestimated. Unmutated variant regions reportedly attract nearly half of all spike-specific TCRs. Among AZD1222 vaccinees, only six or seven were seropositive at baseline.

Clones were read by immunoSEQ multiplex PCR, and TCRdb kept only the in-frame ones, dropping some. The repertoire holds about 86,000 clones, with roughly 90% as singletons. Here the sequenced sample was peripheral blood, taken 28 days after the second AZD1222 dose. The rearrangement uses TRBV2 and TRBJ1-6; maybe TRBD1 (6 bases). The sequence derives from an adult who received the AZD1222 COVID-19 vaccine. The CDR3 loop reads CASSDDRQGSNSPLHF. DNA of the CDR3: TGTGCCAGCAGTGATGACCGGCAGGGGAGTAATTCACCCCTCCACTTT.